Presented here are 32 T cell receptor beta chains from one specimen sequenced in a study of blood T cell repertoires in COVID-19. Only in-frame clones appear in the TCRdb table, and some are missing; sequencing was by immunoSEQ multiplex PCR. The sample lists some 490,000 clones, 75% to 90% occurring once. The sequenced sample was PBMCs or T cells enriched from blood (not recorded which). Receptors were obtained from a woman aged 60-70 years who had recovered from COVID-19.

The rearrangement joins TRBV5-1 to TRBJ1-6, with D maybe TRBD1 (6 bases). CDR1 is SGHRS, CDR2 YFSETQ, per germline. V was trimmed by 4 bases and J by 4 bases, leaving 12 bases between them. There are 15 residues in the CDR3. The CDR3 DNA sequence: TGCGCCAGCAGCCGGACAGCCAATTATAATTCACCCCTCCACTTT. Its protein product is CASSRTANYNSPLHF.

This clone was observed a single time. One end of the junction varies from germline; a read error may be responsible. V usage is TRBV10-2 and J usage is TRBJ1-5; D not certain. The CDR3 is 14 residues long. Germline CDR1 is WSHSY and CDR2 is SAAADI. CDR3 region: CASGEEYSNQPQHF. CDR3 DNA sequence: TGCGCCAGCGGTGAGGAGTATAGCAATCAGCCCCAGCATTTT.

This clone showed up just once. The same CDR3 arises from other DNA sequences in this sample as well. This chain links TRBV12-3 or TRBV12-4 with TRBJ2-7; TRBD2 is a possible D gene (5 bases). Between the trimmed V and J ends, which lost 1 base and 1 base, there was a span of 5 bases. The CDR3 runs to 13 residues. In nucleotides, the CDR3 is TGTGCCAGCAGTTTAGGAGGGTCCTACGAGCAGTACGTC. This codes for CASSLGGSYEQYV.

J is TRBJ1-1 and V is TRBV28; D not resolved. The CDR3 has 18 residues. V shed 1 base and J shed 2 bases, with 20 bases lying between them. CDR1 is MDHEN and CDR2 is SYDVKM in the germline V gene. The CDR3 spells CASSLYLRRRAANTEAFF. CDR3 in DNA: TGTGCCAGCAGTTTATATCTGCGGAGGAGGGCAGCTAACACTGAAGCTTTCTTT.

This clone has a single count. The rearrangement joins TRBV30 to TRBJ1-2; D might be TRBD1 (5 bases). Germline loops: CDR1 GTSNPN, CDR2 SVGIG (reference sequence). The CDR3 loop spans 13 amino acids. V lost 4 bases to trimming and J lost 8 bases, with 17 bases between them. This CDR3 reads CAWTNTQGAGYTF. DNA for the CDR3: TGTGCCTGGACCAATACTCAGGGTGCCGGCTACACCTTC.

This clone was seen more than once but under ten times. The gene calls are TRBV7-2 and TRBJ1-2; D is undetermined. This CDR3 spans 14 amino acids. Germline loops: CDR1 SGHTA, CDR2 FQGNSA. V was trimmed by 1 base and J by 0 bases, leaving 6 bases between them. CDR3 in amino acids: CASSLEEANYGYTF. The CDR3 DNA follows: TGTGCCAGCAGCTTAGAGGAGGCTAACTATGGCTACACCTTC.

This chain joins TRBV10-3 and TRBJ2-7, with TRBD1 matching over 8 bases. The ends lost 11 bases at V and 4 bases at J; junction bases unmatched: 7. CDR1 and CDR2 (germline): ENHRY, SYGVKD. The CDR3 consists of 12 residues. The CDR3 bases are TGTGCCGGCAGCAGACAGGGGTACGAGCAGTACTTC. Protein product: CAGSRQGYEQYF.

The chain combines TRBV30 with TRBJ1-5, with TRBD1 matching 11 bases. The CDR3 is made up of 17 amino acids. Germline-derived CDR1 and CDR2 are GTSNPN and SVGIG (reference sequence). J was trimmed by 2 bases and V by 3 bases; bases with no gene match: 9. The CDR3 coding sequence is TGTGCCTGGAGCCACAATCCGGGACAGGGGGGCAATCAGCCCCAGCATTTT. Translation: CAWSHNPGQGGNQPQHF.

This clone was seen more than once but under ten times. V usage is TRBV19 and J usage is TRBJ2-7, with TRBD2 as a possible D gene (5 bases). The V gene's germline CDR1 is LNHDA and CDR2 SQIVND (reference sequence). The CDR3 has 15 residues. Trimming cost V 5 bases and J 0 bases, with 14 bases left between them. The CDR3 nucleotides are TGTGCCAGTAGTCTCTCCGGGGAAAGCTCCTACGAGCAGTACTTC. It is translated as CASSLSGESSYEQYF. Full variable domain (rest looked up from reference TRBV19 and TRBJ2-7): DGGITQSPKYLFRKEGQNVTLSCEQNLNHDAMYWYRQDPGQGLRLIYYSQIVNDFQKGDIAEGYSVSREKKESFPLTVTSAQKNPTAFYLCASSLSGESSYEQYFGPGTRLTVT.

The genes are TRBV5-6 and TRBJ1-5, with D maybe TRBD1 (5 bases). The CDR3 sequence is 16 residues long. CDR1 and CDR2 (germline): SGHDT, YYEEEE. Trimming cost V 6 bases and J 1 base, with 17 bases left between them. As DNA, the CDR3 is TGTGCCAGCACCGTGTGGGGGAGGTCGAGCAATCAGCCCCAGCATTTT. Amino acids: CASTVWGRSSNQPQHF.

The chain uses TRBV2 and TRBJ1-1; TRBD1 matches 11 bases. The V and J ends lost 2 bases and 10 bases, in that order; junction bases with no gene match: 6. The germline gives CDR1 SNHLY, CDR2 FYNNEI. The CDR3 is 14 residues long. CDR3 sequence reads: CASSESVGTGGAFF. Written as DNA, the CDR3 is TGTGCCAGCAGTGAATCGGTCGGGACAGGGGGAGCTTTCTTT.

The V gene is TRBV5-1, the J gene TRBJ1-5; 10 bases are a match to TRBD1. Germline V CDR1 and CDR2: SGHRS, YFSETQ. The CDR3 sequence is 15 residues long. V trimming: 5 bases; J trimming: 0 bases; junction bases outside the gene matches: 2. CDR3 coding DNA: TGCGCCAGCAGGGGGACAGGGGATAGCAATCAGCCCCAGCATTTT. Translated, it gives CASRGTGDSNQPQHF.

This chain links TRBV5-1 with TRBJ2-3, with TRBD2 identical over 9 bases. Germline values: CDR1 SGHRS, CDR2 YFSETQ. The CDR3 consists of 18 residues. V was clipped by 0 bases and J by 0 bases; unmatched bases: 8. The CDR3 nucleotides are TGCGCCAGCAGCTTGGAGCTCCGGACTAGCGTTAGCACAGATACGCAGTATTTT. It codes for CASSLELRTSVSTDTQYF.

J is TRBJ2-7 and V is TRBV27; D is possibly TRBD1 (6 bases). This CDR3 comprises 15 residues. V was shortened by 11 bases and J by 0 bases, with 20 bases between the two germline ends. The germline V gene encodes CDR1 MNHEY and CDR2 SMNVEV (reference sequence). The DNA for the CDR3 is TGTGCCTCCCGAAGGGACATCCTTGGCTCCTACGAGCAGTACGTC. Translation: CASRRDILGSYEQYV.

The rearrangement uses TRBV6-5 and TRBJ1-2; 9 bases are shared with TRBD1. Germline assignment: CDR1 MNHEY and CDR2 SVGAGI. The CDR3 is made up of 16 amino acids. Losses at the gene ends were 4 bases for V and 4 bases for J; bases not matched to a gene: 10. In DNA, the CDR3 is TGTGCCAGCAGTTCAGCCGGGACAGGGATCTTCTATGGCTACACCTTC. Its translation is CASSSAGTGIFYGYTF.

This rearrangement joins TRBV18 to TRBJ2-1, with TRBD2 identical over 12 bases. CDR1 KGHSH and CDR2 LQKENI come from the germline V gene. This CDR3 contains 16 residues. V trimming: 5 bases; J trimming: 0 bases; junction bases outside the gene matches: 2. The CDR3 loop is CASSGLAGSSYNEQFF. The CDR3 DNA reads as TGTGCCAGCTCAGGACTAGCGGGGAGCTCCTACAATGAGCAGTTCTTC.

CDR3 nucleotide sequence: TGTGCCAGCAGTACGACCGGGACAGGGGGCGTGGGGGAGCTGTTTTTT. Translating gives CASSTTGTGGVGELFF. The J gene is TRBJ2-2, the V gene TRBV5-4, with 12 bases identical to TRBD1. Germline V CDR1 and CDR2: SGHNT, YYREEE (reference sequence). The CDR3 totals 16 residues. V lost 5 bases to trimming and J lost 8 bases; unmatched junction nucleotides: 10.

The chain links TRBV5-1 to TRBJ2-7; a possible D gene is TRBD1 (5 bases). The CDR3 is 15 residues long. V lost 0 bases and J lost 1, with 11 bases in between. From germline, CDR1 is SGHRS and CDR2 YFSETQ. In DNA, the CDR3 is TGCGCCAGCAGCTTGGGGGGCCCCGGATCCTACGAGCAGTACTTC. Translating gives CASSLGGPGSYEQYF.

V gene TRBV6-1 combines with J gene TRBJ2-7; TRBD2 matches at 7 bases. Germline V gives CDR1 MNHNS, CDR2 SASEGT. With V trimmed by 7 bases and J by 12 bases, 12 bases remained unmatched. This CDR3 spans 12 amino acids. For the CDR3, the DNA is TGTGCCAGCAAGGGGCTAGCGGCTTTACTGTACGTC. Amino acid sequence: CASKGLAALLYV.

CDR3 bases: TGTGCCAGCAGCCAAGACCCCCATTTTTTCTATAATTCACCCCTCCACTTT. Protein product: CASSQDPHFFYNSPLHF. V and J are TRBV3-1 (or the pseudogene TRBV3-2) and TRBJ1-6; D gene uncertain. Germline V lookup: CDR1 LGHDT, CDR2 YNNKEL (reference sequence). The V and J ends lost 0 bases and 3 bases respectively, with 12 bases between them. The CDR3 sequence is 17 residues long.

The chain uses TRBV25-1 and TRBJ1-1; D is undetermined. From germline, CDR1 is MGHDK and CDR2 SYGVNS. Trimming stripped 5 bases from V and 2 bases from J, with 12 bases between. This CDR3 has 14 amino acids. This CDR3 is CASSPLTVNTEAFF. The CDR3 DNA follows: TGTGCCAGCAGTCCTTTAACAGTAAACACTGAAGCTTTCTTT.

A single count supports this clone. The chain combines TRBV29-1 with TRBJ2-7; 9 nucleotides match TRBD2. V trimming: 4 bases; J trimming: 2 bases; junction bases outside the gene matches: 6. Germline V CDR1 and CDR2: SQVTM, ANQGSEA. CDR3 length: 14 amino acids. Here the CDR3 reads CSVGASGEAYEQYF. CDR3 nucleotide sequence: TGCAGCGTTGGGGCTAGCGGGGAAGCCTACGAGCAGTACTTC.

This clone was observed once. The CDR3 bases are TGTGCCAGCAGCGTAACTGGGGCAGGGGGAAGTGAGACCCAGTACTTC. This codes for CASSVTGAGGSETQYF. The chain links TRBV9 to TRBJ2-5, with 7 positions matching TRBD1. The V gene's germline CDR1 is SGDLS and CDR2 YYNGEE. The V gene end was trimmed by 1 base and the J gene end by 5 bases; junction bases not matched to a gene: 11. There are 16 residues in the CDR3.

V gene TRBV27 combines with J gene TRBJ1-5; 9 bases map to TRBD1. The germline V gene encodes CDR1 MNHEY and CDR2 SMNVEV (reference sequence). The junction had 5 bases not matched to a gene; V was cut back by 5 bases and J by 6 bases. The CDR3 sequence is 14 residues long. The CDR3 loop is CASSNDRGGQPQHF. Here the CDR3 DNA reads TGTGCCAGCAGTAATGACAGGGGGGGTCAGCCCCAGCATTTT.

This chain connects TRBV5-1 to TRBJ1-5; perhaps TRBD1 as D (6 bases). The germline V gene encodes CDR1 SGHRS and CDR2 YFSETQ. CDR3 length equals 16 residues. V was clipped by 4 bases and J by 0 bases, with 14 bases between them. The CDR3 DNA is TGCGCCAGCAGCCCGGGACACCTCAATAGCAATCAGCCCCAGCATTTT. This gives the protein CASSPGHLNSNQPQHF.

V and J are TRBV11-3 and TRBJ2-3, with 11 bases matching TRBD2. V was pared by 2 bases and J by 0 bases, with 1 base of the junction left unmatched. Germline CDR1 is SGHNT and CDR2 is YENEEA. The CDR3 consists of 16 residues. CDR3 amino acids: CASSLRLAGSTDTQYF. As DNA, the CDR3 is TGTGCCAGCAGCTTACGACTAGCGGGAAGCACAGATACGCAGTATTTT.

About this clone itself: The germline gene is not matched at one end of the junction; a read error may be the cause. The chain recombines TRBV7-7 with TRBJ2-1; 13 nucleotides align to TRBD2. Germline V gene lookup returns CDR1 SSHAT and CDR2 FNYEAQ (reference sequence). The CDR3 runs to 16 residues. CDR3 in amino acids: CASSSGLAGSYNEQFF. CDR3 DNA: TGTGCTAGCAGCTCGGGACTAGCGGGGTCCTACAATGAGCAGTTCTTC.

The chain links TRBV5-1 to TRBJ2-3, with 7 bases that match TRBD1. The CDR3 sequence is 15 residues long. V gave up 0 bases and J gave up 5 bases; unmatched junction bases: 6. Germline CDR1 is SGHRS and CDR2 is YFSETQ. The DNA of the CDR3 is TGCGCCAGCAGCTTGGAGCCACAGGGGAGAGATACGCAGTATTTT. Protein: CASSLEPQGRDTQYF.

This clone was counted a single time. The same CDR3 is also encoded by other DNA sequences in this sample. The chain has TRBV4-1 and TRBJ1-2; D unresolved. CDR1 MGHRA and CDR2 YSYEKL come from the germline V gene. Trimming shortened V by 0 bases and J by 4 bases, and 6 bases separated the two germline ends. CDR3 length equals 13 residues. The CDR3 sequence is CASSQEGGYGYTF. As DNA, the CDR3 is TGCGCCAGCAGCCAAGAGGGAGGCTATGGCTACACCTTC.

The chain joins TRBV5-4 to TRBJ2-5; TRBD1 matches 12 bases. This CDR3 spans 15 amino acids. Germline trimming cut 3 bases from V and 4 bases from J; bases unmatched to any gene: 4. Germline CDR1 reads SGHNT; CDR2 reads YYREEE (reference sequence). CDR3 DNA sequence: TGTGCCAGCAGCTCGGGACAGGGGGCTCGAGAGACCCAGTACTTC. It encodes CASSSGQGARETQYF. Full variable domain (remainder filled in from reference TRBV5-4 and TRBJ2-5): ETGVTQSPTHLIKTRGQQVTLRCSSQSGHNTVSWYQQALGQGPQFIFQYYREEENGRGNFPPRFSGLQFPNYSSELNVNALELDDSALYLCASSSGQGARETQYFGPGTRLLVL.

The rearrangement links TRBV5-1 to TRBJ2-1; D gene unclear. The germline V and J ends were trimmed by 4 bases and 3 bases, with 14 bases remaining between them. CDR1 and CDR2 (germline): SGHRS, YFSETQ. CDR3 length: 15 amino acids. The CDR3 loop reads CASSERVVLYNEQFF. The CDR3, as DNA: TGCGCCAGCAGCGAACGGGTCGTTCTCTACAATGAGCAGTTCTTC.

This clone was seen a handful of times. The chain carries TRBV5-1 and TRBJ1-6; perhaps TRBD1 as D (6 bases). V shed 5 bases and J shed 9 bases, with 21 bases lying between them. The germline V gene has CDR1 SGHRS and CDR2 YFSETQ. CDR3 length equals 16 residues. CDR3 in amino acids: CASRKGDNTPSSPLHF. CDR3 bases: TGCGCCAGCAGAAAAGGGGACAATACCCCTAGTTCACCCCTCCACTTT. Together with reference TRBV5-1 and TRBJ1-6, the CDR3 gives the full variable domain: KAGVTQTPRYLIKTRGQQVTLSCSPISGHRSVSWYQQTPGQGLQFLFEYFSETQRNKGNFPGRFSGRQFSNSRSEMNVSTLELGDSALYLCASRKGDNTPSSPLHFGNGTRLTVT.